This T cell receptor (beta chain) appears in the sequencing data of a study of identical twins. Whole-study results and caveats: While abundant cord blood beta clonotypes carried fewer insertions, memory repertoires showed no such pattern.

Healthy Caucasian individuals made up all the donors. Notes on this clonotype: What it binds is not known.

Germline trimming cut 1 base from V and 2 bases from J; bases unmatched to any gene: 4. Germline lookup yields CDR1 LNHDA and CDR2 SQIVND (reference sequence). The CDR3 covers 16 residues. A universal primer site came from template switching; cDNA carried unique molecular identifiers. Each CDR3 protein gets one entry after TCRdb re-called the 5' RACE reads with MiXCR. This sample carries about 100,000 distinct CDR3 sequences, 4.5% to 6.5% of them seen once, and the ten largest clones take about 12%. This TCR derives from a woman aged 50 to 60 in good health. This chain connects TRBV19 to TRBJ2-3, with 9 nucleotides matching TRBD2. Specimen: memory T cells sorted from blood. The CDR3 DNA is TGTGCCAGTAGTATAGGAAGCGGGGGGTTCACAGATACGCAGTATTTT. Translated: CASSIGSGGFTDTQYF.